The clone carrying this T cell receptor (beta chain) was observed a handful of times. Its antigen is as yet unknown. The sample is drawn from a study of T-cell memory formation after mild COVID-19. At the level of the study: Clustering of TCRs was largely donor specific.

Germline V gene lookup returns CDR1 SEHNR and CDR2 FQNEAQ (reference sequence). This CDR3 spans 15 amino acids. V dropped 1 base and J dropped 0 bases, with 7 bases sitting between them. Each CDR3 protein is one row after TCRdb ran MiXCR on the 5' RACE reads. The sample holds more than 300,000 distinct CDR3 sequences, about 13% seen once. Whole-study findings and limits: Day 15 to 85 contracting clones showed balanced CD4/CD8; later expanders leaned CD4+. Clones that contracted clustered mainly in CM and EM if CD4+ and in EMRA if CD8+.

Sequencing was performed on PBMCs or a T cell subset sorted from them (not recorded which). The TCR originated in a man between 18 and 29 years old who had mild COVID-19 (a few samples of this study predate the infection). Cell type and time point are not known. This sequence joins TRBV7-9 and TRBJ2-1; D call uncertain. The CDR3 coding sequence is TGTGCCAGCAGCTTAGTGAGCCTCTCCTACAATGAGCAGTTCTTC. Translated: CASSLVSLSYNEQFF.